The 32 T cell receptor beta chains reported below all come from one sample, sequenced in a study of PD-1 blockade in classical Hodgkin lymphoma. The data were produced by immunoSEQ multiplex PCR, yet TCRdb's version contains in-frame clones alone and is incomplete. The top ten clones hold roughly 19% of a sample with approximately 110,000 clones, more than 70% of them seen once. The time point is: cycle 4 day 1 (C4D1), after 5 to 7 weeks of nivolumab. Exposure to brentuximab vedotin varied, and each patient had relapsed following autologous stem cell transplantation. The material sequenced was peripheral blood mononuclear cells (PBMCs), taken before the fourth cycle of nivolumab. The receptors come from a human donor with classical Hodgkin lymphoma.

V usage is TRBV10-3 and J usage is TRBJ2-3; D is possibly TRBD1 or TRBD2 (5 bases each). The V gene lost 2 bases and the J gene lost 9 bases, with 9 bases spanning the gap. Germline CDR1 ENHRY, CDR2 SYGVKD. This CDR3 is built from 12 residues. DNA of the CDR3: TGTGCCATCAGTGAGATGGGGGAGACGCAGTATTTT. Its protein is CAISEMGETQYF.

The chain couples TRBV18 to TRBJ2-7; TRBD2 matches 8 bases. The trim removed 6 bases at V and 7 bases at J, leaving 14 bases unmatched. The CDR3 runs 15 residues. CDR1 KGHSH and CDR2 LQKENI come from the germline V gene. The CDR3 coding sequence is TGTGCCAGCTCTTCCCTACCGGGACTAGAGAGTGAGCAGTACTTC. Its protein is CASSSLPGLESEQYF.

This clone was picked up a small number of times. The chain uses TRBV4-2 and TRBJ1-5; D not resolved. This CDR3 comprises 16 residues. Germline CDR1 reads LGHNA; CDR2 reads YNFKEQ. V lost 0 bases to trimming and J lost 4 bases, with 13 bases between them. The CDR3 region is CASSQDPQEPNQPQHF. CDR3 nucleotides: TGTGCCAGCAGCCAAGATCCCCAGGAGCCTAATCAGCCCCAGCATTTT.

This chain connects TRBV7-2 to TRBJ2-7, with TRBD1 matching over 11 bases. The V gene's germline CDR1 is SGHTA and CDR2 FQGNSA. Trimming removed 5 bases from V and 5 bases from J; junction bases left unmatched: 8. CDR3 length equals 15 residues. The CDR3 is CASSVTRDRGNEQYF. CDR3 nucleotide sequence: TGTGCCAGCAGCGTAACCCGGGACAGGGGGAACGAGCAGTACTTC.

This chain uses TRBV11-1 with TRBJ2-7, with D possibly TRBD2 on 5 matching bases. Looked up from germline, CDR1 is SGHAT and CDR2 is FQDESV (reference sequence). This CDR3 comprises 13 residues. Between the trimmed V and J ends, which lost 6 bases and 6 bases, there was a span of 15 bases. CDR3 coding DNA: TGTGCCAGCAGTAAACGGGGTGGTCTCGAGCAGTACTTC. Translating it yields CASSKRGGLEQYF.

The CDR3 is CASSVGGAFSGNTIYF. DNA of the CDR3: TGTGCCAGCAGTGTCGGGGGGGCCTTCTCTGGAAACACCATATATTTT. The chain is built from TRBV28 and TRBJ1-3; D is possibly TRBD1 (6 bases). The germline gives CDR1 MDHEN, CDR2 SYDVKM. The CDR3 sequence is 16 residues long. Trimming pared 5 bases from V and 0 bases from J, leaving 14 bases between.

The chain couples TRBV10-3 to TRBJ1-5, with TRBD1 identical over 10 bases. V shed 4 bases and J 6 bases; nucleotides not matched to a gene: 6. CDR1 and CDR2 from the germline V gene are ENHRY and SYGVKD. The CDR3 covers 15 residues. The CDR3 DNA sequence: TGTGCCATCAGTGTTGGGACAGGGGAAAGTCAGCCCCAGCATTTT. Residues: CAISVGTGESQPQHF.

This chain connects TRBV4-3 to TRBJ2-2; no firm D call. The CDR3 runs 15 residues. The V gene lost 0 bases and the J gene lost 0 bases, with 5 bases spanning the gap. Looked up from germline, CDR1 is LGHNA and CDR2 is YSLEER. CDR3: CASSQDYANTGELFF. The CDR3 DNA reads as TGCGCCAGCAGCCAAGATTACGCGAACACCGGGGAGCTGTTTTTT.

The rearrangement joins TRBV19 to TRBJ2-1, with 10 bases matching TRBD2. The junction had 8 bases not matched to a gene; V was cut back by 9 bases and J by 6 bases. The CDR3 length is 14 residues. From germline, CDR1 is LNHDA and CDR2 SQIVND (reference sequence). The CDR3 spells CASTKLAGVNEQFF. CDR3 in DNA: TGTGCCAGCACCAAGCTAGCGGGAGTCAATGAGCAGTTCTTC.

The V and J genes are TRBV6-4 and TRBJ2-3; TRBD1 agrees at 7 bases. V dropped 6 bases and J dropped 2; count of bases not matched to a gene: 5. Germline V gene data show CDR1 as MRHNA and CDR2 as SNTAGT. This CDR3 comprises 14 residues. The CDR3 nucleotides read TGTGCCAGCAGCGCCGACAGGGCCACAGATACGCAGTATTTT. Protein: CASSADRATDTQYF.

This clone is a singleton in its sample. The chain is built from TRBV18 and TRBJ2-1; 9 bases map to TRBD2. The CDR3 has 13 residues. The germline gives CDR1 KGHSH, CDR2 LQKENI. Losses at the gene ends were 2 bases for V and 16 bases for J; bases not matched to a gene: 9. The CDR3 DNA follows: TGTGCCAGCTCACCATCTGGCGGGAGGGGGAGTTTCTTC. It is translated as CASSPSGGRGSFF.

This chain uses TRBV11-2 with TRBJ1-6; TRBD1 agrees at 7 bases. The CDR3 is 12 residues long. Germline-derived CDR1 and CDR2 are SGHAT and FQNNGV. V was clipped by 4 bases and J by 19 bases; unmatched bases: 10. The CDR3 loop reads CASSSDRVLEHF. The CDR3 DNA reads TGTGCCAGCAGCTCTGACAGGGTTTTAGAACACTTT.

The chain is built from TRBV7-2 and TRBJ2-1; 10 bases match TRBD1. Germline V gene lookup returns CDR1 SGHTA and CDR2 FQGNSA. The CDR3 is 15 amino acids. J was trimmed by 3 bases and V by 5 bases; bases with no gene match: 4. CDR3 coding DNA: TGTGCCAGCAGCCCGGGACAGGGGTTCTACAATGAGCAGTTCTTC. Translating gives CASSPGQGFYNEQFF.

The V gene is TRBV28, the J gene TRBJ1-2; D not certain. In germline, CDR1 is MDHEN, CDR2 SYDVKM. The CDR3 length is 12 residues. The ends were cut back, 7 bases at V and 4 bases at J, with 10 bases in the middle. In nucleotides, the CDR3 is TGTGCCAGCAACTTTGCGTCCTATGGCTACACCTTC. This sequence encodes CASNFASYGYTF.

The CDR3 is CSVRLSGGTTEAFF. CDR3 sequence (DNA): TGCAGCGTTCGACTCTCGGGGGGGACCACTGAAGCTTTCTTT. The chain has TRBV29-1 and TRBJ1-1; perhaps TRBD1 as D (5 bases). Looked up from germline, CDR1 is SQVTM and CDR2 is ANQGSEA. Between the trimmed V and J ends, which lost 5 bases and 4 bases, there was a span of 17 bases. The CDR3 extends over 14 amino acids.

The V gene is TRBV15, the J gene TRBJ2-3; TRBD2 matches 8 bases. This CDR3 spans 16 amino acids. CDR1 and CDR2 from the germline V gene are LNHNV and YYDKDF (reference sequence). V was pared by 0 bases and J by 2 bases, with 4 bases of the junction left unmatched. The CDR3 here is CATSRELAGDTDTQYF. CDR3 sequence (DNA): TGTGCCACCAGCAGAGAGCTAGCGGGCGACACAGATACGCAGTATTTT.

The sample holds one count of this clone. The chain has TRBV27 and TRBJ2-5; no clear D. CDR3 length equals 11 residues. The V gene lost 3 bases and the J gene lost 3 bases, with 2 bases spanning the gap. Germline values: CDR1 MNHEY, CDR2 SMNVEV (reference sequence). The CDR3 nucleotides read TGTGCCAGCAGTTTTGAAGAGACCCAGTACTTC. Its translation is CASSFEETQYF.

This clone was counted a single time. The chain has TRBV5-1 and TRBJ2-7, with D perhaps matching TRBD1 (5 bases). The V gene lost 0 bases and the J gene lost 5 bases, with 12 bases spanning the gap. The CDR3 sequence is 14 residues long. Per germline, CDR1 SGHRS and CDR2 YFSETQ. The CDR3 coding sequence is TGCGCCAGCAGCTTGGCTCAGGGTGGGAACGAGCAGTACTTC. Its translation: CASSLAQGGNEQYF.

This clone has a handful of counts. The CDR3 protein is CASSPRTVQETQYF. The CDR3 region has the DNA TGTGCCAGCAGTCCTAGGACAGTACAAGAGACCCAGTACTTC. The rearrangement joins TRBV27 to TRBJ2-5; TRBD1 is a possible D gene (6 bases). The germline CDR1 and CDR2 sequences are MNHEY and SMNVEV (reference sequence). Between the trimmed V and J ends, which lost 5 bases and 2 bases, there was a span of 12 bases. The CDR3 runs 14 residues.

This rearrangement joins TRBV7-9 to TRBJ1-2, with D perhaps TRBD1 (5 bases). V was trimmed by 3 bases and J by 7 bases, leaving 12 bases between them. Germline CDR1 reads SEHNR; CDR2 reads FQNEAQ (reference sequence). This CDR3 contains 13 residues. Written as DNA, the CDR3 is TGTGCCAGCAGCTTGGTGCGGGACGCTGGCTACACCTTC. This sequence encodes CASSLVRDAGYTF.

The CDR3 sequence is CASHNRVADTQYF. The CDR3 DNA is TGTGCCAGCCATAACAGGGTTGCAGATACGCAGTATTTT. This sequence joins TRBV2 and TRBJ2-3; D perhaps matches TRBD1 (6 bases). Deletions cut 8 bases from V and 4 bases from J, with 13 bases between. The germline V gene has CDR1 SNHLY and CDR2 FYNNEI. The length of the CDR3 is 13 residues.

The chain has TRBV25-1 and TRBJ1-1; D ambiguous. Germline V gene lookup returns CDR1 MGHDK and CDR2 SYGVNS. The CDR3 runs to 12 residues. V lost 4 bases and J 11 bases, leaving 14 bases between the germline ends. The CDR3 nucleotides read TGTGCCAGCAGTGCTACCGCGAAGCGGGCTTTCTTT. As protein: CASSATAKRAFF.

This chain uses TRBV15 with TRBJ2-5, with TRBD2 identical over 7 bases. The germline V gene has CDR1 LNHNV and CDR2 YYDKDF (reference sequence). J lost 2 bases, V lost 0 bases, and 9 bases had no gene match. This CDR3 is 17 amino acids long. The CDR3 sequence is CATSREGLGLTQETQYF. CDR3 bases: TGTGCCACCAGCAGAGAAGGACTAGGGCTAACTCAAGAGACCCAGTACTTC.

The CDR3 region has the DNA TGTGCCAGCAGCCCCCGACCCCGACTAGAAGACAATGAGCAGTTCTTC. It yields the protein CASSPRPRLEDNEQFF. V gene TRBV7-6 combines with J gene TRBJ2-1; D possibly corresponds to TRBD2 (6 bases). Per the germline V gene, CDR1 is SGHVS and CDR2 is FNYEAQ. The CDR3 consists of 16 residues. Between the trimmed V and J ends, which lost 5 bases and 5 bases, there was a span of 19 bases.

The V call is TRBV27, the J call TRBJ2-1; D tentatively reads TRBD1 or TRBD2 (5 bases each). This CDR3 has 11 residues. The germline gives CDR1 MNHEY, CDR2 SMNVEV (reference sequence). V dropped 9 bases and J dropped 13 bases, with 16 bases sitting between them. The CDR3 region has the DNA TGTGCCAGTCGGGACGCCTACTTCCAGTTCTTC. Translating it yields CASRDAYFQFF.

This sequence joins TRBV9 and TRBJ2-1, with D possibly being TRBD2 (6 bases). Germline CDR1 reads SGDLS; CDR2 reads YYNGEE. Deletions cut 3 bases from V and 9 bases from J, with 16 bases between. The CDR3 loop spans 14 amino acids. Written as DNA, the CDR3 is TGTGCCAGCAGCGCCCGGGCTTACGGGGGTGAGCAGTTCTTC. This codes for CASSARAYGGEQFF.

The chain couples TRBV10-3 to TRBJ1-1, with unresolved D. Germline V gene lookup returns CDR1 ENHRY and CDR2 SYGVKD. The length of the CDR3 is 16 residues. Trimming removed 7 bases from V and 0 bases from J, with 18 bases in between. CDR3 sequence reads: CAITITPDILNTEAFF. Written as DNA, the CDR3 is TGTGCCATCACCATTACCCCTGACATTTTGAACACTGAAGCTTTCTTT.

V usage is TRBV7-9 and J usage is TRBJ2-7; TRBD2 matches 12 bases. Germline V CDR1 and CDR2: SEHNR, FQNEAQ (reference sequence). J was trimmed by 5 bases and V by 5 bases; bases with no gene match: 10. The CDR3 loop spans 16 amino acids. The CDR3 region has the DNA TGTGCCAGCAGCACAGCGCTAGCGGGAGGGTACCACGAGCAGTACTTC. Amino acids: CASSTALAGGYHEQYF.

This chain connects TRBV28 to TRBJ2-4, with TRBD2 matching 9 bases. CDR1 and CDR2 (germline): MDHEN, SYDVKM. This CDR3 is 18 amino acids long. Unmatched junction bases numbered 15, after V lost 2 bases and J lost 7 bases. CDR3 loop: CASSLGLRGGRGLNIQYF. The CDR3 DNA is TGTGCCAGCAGTTTAGGTTTGAGGGGCGGGAGGGGATTGAACATTCAGTACTTC.

The V and J genes are TRBV4-1 and TRBJ2-7; D is ambiguous. The ends were cut back, 1 base at V and 6 bases at J, with 7 bases in the middle. CDR1 MGHRA and CDR2 YSYEKL come from the germline V gene. This CDR3 has 12 amino acids. CDR3 sequence (DNA): TGCGCCAGCAGCCAAGGACAATTCGAGCAGTACTTC. This encodes CASSQGQFEQYF.

This chain uses TRBV7-6 with TRBJ2-3; 9 bases match TRBD1. The germline gives CDR1 SGHVS, CDR2 FNYEAQ. J was trimmed by 3 bases and V by 5 bases; bases with no gene match: 9. CDR3 length equals 16 residues. This chain's CDR3 is CASSPGTGIRTDTQYF. The CDR3 region has the DNA TGTGCCAGCAGCCCGGGGACAGGGATTAGAACAGATACGCAGTATTTT.

The chain carries TRBV6-1 and TRBJ2-7; no clear D. The CDR3 sequence is 12 residues long. V was trimmed by 5 bases and J by 2 bases, leaving 7 bases between them. Germline values: CDR1 MNHNS, CDR2 SASEGT. CDR3 residues: CASSLYPYEQYF. As DNA, the CDR3 is TGTGCCAGCAGTCTTTATCCCTACGAGCAGTACTTC.